This TCR beta chain was sequenced during a study of T cell responses to AZD1222 COVID-19 vaccine. The study's findings and limits: Epitopes outside B.1.351 and B.1.1.7 mutated regions reportedly drew nearly half of spike TCRs. The donors showed a predominance of white British ancestry and of females, with possible underestimation of clonal diversity. Regions 160-218 and 743-854 held dominance among vaccine-associated CD4 TCRs, which spanned spike.

V was pared by 3 bases and J by 2 bases, with 11 bases between. CDR3 length: 15 amino acids. Germline loops: CDR1 LNHDA, CDR2 SQIVND (reference sequence). TCRdb's table, derived via immunoSEQ multiplex PCR, lists solely in-frame clones and lacks some. The sample has around 180,000 clones, approximately 94% seen once. As concerns this clone: The target antigen is unknown.

The V and J genes are TRBV19 and TRBJ1-5; D is possibly TRBD1 (5 bases). The sequences come from peripheral blood, collected 28 days after the second AZD1222 dose. The receptor comes from an adult who received the AZD1222 COVID-19 vaccine. The CDR3 DNA follows: TGTGCCAGTAGTATGGACACATGGGGCAATCAGCCCCAGCATTTT. Translation gives CASSMDTWGNQPQHF.